This record looks at one T cell receptor (beta chain) sequence and its context. Its antigen is undetermined. Anyone with autoimmune disease history or systemic immunosuppression was excluded. Data came from immunoSEQ multiplex PCR; TCRdb stores just in-frame clones and leaves some out. Seen here are roughly 72,000 clones, roughly 80% observed once, and the top ten hold 4.5% to 6%. This sample stems from a study of OX40 agonist ivuxolimab in advanced cancers. General study results and limits: Nonresponders included some who also had low normalized T-cell clonal expansion. At doses 0.1 to 3.0 mg/kg, CD4+ and CD8+ clones expanded.

V lost 0 bases, J lost 0 bases, and 14 bases lay in between. This CDR3 spans 17 amino acids. CDR1 is SGHRS, CDR2 YFSETQ, per germline. This material consisted of CD4+ or CD8+ T cells sorted from blood, taken in a trial of the OX40 agonist ivuxolimab. The receptor was isolated from an adult with an advanced solid tumor such as melanoma, head and neck, liver or kidney cancer. The chain links TRBV5-1 to TRBJ2-3; either TRBD1 or TRBD2 may supply D (7 bases each). The CDR3 reads CASSLGPQGGSTDTQYF. Here the CDR3 DNA reads TGCGCCAGCAGCTTGGGCCCCCAGGGGGGGAGCACAGATACGCAGTATTTT.